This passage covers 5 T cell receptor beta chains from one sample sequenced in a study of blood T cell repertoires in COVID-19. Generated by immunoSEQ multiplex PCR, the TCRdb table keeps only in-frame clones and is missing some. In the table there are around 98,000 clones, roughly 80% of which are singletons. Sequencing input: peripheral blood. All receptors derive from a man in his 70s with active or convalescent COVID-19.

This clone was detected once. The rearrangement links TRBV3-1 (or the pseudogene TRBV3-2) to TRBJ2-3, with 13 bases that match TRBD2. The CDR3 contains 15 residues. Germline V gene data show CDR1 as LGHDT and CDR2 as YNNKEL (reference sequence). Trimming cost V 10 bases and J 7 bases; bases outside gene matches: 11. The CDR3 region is CATPGTSGAFHTQYF. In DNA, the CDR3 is TGTGCCACCCCCGGGACTAGCGGGGCGTTTCATACGCAGTATTTT.

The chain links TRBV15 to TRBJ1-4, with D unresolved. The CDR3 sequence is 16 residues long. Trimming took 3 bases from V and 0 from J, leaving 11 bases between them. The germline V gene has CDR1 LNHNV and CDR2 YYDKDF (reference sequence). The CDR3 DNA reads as TGTGCCACCAGCAGGGCCGCGGTTGCAACTAATGAAAAACTGTTTTTT. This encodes CATSRAAVATNEKLFF.

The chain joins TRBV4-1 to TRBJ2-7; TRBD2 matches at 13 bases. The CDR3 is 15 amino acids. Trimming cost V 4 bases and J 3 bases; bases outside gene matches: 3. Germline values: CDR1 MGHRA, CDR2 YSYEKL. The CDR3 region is CASSPWTSGGYEQYF. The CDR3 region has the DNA TGCGCCAGCAGCCCTTGGACTAGCGGGGGCTACGAGCAGTACTTC.

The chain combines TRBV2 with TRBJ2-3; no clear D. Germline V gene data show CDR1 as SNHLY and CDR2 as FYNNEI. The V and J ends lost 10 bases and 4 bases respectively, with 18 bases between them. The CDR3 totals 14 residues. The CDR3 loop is CAITNPSLADTQYF. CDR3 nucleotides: TGTGCCATCACAAACCCTAGTCTAGCAGATACGCAGTATTTT.

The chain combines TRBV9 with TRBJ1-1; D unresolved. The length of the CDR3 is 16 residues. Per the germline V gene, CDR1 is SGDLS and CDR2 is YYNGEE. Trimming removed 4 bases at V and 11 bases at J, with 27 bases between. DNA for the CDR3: TGTGCCAGCAGCCCCGACGCGAGCGCCGAATTAACCAGCGCTTTCTTT. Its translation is CASSPDASAELTSAFF.